Listed below are T cell receptor beta chains from one sample, sequenced in a study of cytomegalovirus exposure and HLA in healthy donors. Clones were read by immunoSEQ multiplex PCR, and TCRdb kept only the in-frame ones, dropping some. The table records some 62,000 clones, around 87% of them present only once. The specimen was PBMCs. All receptors come from a man between 18 and 35 years old in good health and CMV-seronegative. Each CDR3 is given with its conserved first and last residue. D genes are given only for firm matches. Clone size is shown for a subset of rows, as once, few, many or a class of expanded clone.

abundance: .; d_gene: .; j_gene: TRBJ1-1; v_gene: TRBV6-5; CDR3nt: TGTGCCAGCAGTTTTCCTGGAGGGCCTGGGAACACTGAAGCTTTCTTT; CDR3aa: CASSFPGGPGNTEAFF
abundance: .; d_gene: .; j_gene: TRBJ1-2; v_gene: TRBV2; CDR3nt: TGTGCCACCTTAGTTAGTAACTATGGCTACACCTTC; CDR3aa: CATLVSNYGYTF
abundance: .; d_gene: TRBD1; j_gene: TRBJ2-1; v_gene: TRBV18; CDR3nt: TGTGCCAGCTCACCACGGACAGGGGGCAGGAATGAGCAGTTCTTC; CDR3aa: CASSPRTGGRNEQFF
abundance: few; d_gene: .; j_gene: TRBJ1-5; v_gene: TRBV10-3; CDR3nt: TGTGCCATCAGGATGGGACAAGGTCAGCCCCAGCATTTT; CDR3aa: CAIRMGQGQPQHF
abundance: .; d_gene: TRBD2; j_gene: TRBJ2-7; v_gene: TRBV6-4; CDR3nt: TGTGCCAGCAGTGAACTAGCGGGGGGGTCCTACGAGCAGTACTTC; CDR3aa: CASSELAGGSYEQYF
abundance: .; d_gene: .; j_gene: TRBJ1-5; v_gene: TRBV6-5; CDR3nt: TGTGCCAGCAGTCCAGGTGTGAGTCAGCCCCAGCATTTT; CDR3aa: CASSPGVSQPQHF
abundance: .; d_gene: .; j_gene: TRBJ2-7; v_gene: TRBV5-4; CDR3nt: TGTGCCAGCAGCCCCCCCGAGGGGGTGGGCCACGAGCAGTACTTC; CDR3aa: CASSPPEGVGHEQYF
abundance: .; d_gene: .; j_gene: TRBJ2-7; v_gene: TRBV2; CDR3nt: TGTGCCAGCAGTGTTAACAGTCCCGAGCAGTACTTC; CDR3aa: CASSVNSPEQYF
abundance: .; d_gene: TRBD2; j_gene: TRBJ2-1; v_gene: TRBV11-2; CDR3nt: TGTGCCAGCAGCCCCATGACTAGCGGGGTCGATGAGCAGTTCTTC; CDR3aa: CASSPMTSGVDEQFF
abundance: .; d_gene: .; j_gene: TRBJ2-2; v_gene: TRBV29-1; CDR3nt: TGCAGCGCTCTTTTAGTGGGCCAGTCGAACACCGGGGAGCTGTTTTTT; CDR3aa: CSALLVGQSNTGELFF
abundance: .; d_gene: .; j_gene: TRBJ1-6; v_gene: TRBV13; CDR3nt: TGTGCCAGCAGCTTAGTGGGGGCTGGTAATTCACCCCTCCACTTT; CDR3aa: CASSLVGAGNSPLHF
abundance: .; d_gene: TRBD1; j_gene: TRBJ1-6; v_gene: TRBV28; CDR3nt: TGTGCCAGCAGTCTAATTACAGGGGTCAATTCACCCCTCCACTTT; CDR3aa: CASSLITGVNSPLHF
abundance: .; d_gene: TRBD2; j_gene: TRBJ2-7; v_gene: TRBV4-1; CDR3nt: TGCGCCAGCAGCCAAGATGAATGGTGGCGGGGGTTCTCCTACGAGCAGTACTTC; CDR3aa: CASSQDEWWRGFSYEQYF
abundance: .; d_gene: .; j_gene: TRBJ1-2; v_gene: TRBV5-6; CDR3nt: TGTGCCAGCAGCTTGTCCGTTTATGGCTACACCTTC; CDR3aa: CASSLSVYGYTF
abundance: .; d_gene: TRBD1; j_gene: TRBJ1-5; v_gene: TRBV6-6; CDR3nt: TGTGCCAGCAGCCGACAGGGTGACCAGCCCCAGCATTTT; CDR3aa: CASSRQGDQPQHF
abundance: .; d_gene: .; j_gene: TRBJ1-5; v_gene: TRBV9; CDR3nt: TGTGCCAGCAGCCGGGCCTACGGGGGCAATCAGCCCCAGCATTTT; CDR3aa: CASSRAYGGNQPQHF